The 20 T cell receptor beta chains below were found in one sample sequenced in a study of blood T cell repertoires in COVID-19. Here immunoSEQ multiplex PCR was the method, and the copy in TCRdb shows in-frame clones only, minus some. The repertoire holds 60,000 to 80,000 clones, with 65% to 90% as singletons. The sequenced sample consisted of peripheral blood. These receptors were taken from a man aged 45-65 years with acute or convalescent COVID-19.

The chain recombines TRBV2 with TRBJ1-1; 8 positions agree with TRBD1. J was trimmed by 4 bases and V by 6 bases; bases with no gene match: 4. CDR1 SNHLY and CDR2 FYNNEI come from the germline V gene. CDR3 size: 13 residues. The CDR3 is CASSTDRGTEAFF. In DNA, the CDR3 is TGTGCCAGCAGCACCGACAGGGGCACTGAAGCTTTCTTT. Looking up the rest from reference TRBV2 and TRBJ1-1 gives the full variable domain: EPEVTQTPSHQVTQMGQEVILRCVPISNHLYFYWYRQILGQKVEFLVSFYNNEISEKSEIFDDQFSVERPDGSNFTLKIRSTKLEDSAMYFCASSTDRGTEAFFGQGTRLTVV.

CDR3 amino acids: CASSSGRDLSGANVLTF. CDR3 in DNA: TGTGCCAGCAGTTCGGGGAGGGACCTCTCTGGGGCCAACGTCCTGACTTTC. This chain joins TRBV28 and TRBJ2-6, with TRBD2 matching 7 bases. CDR3 length: 17 residues. The V segment lost 4 bases and the J segment 0 bases; nucleotides outside the gene matches: 6. The germline V gene has CDR1 MDHEN and CDR2 SYDVKM.

This clone came up a few times. This sequence joins TRBV6-1 and TRBJ1-3; D perhaps matches TRBD1 (5 bases). In germline, CDR1 is MNHNS, CDR2 SASEGT. The CDR3 runs to 16 residues. V shed 2 bases and J shed 3 bases, with 14 bases lying between them. This CDR3 is CASSENFREVGNTIYF. CDR3 DNA sequence: TGTGCCAGCAGTGAAAATTTCAGGGAGGTTGGAAACACCATATATTTT.

V usage is TRBV14 and J usage is TRBJ2-3; D is possibly TRBD2 (6 bases). Germline V gives CDR1 SGHDN, CDR2 FVKESK. Trimming stripped 5 bases from V and 6 bases from J, with 12 bases between. The CDR3 spans 13 residues. The CDR3 loop reads CASSGGDFDTQYF. The DNA for the CDR3 is TGTGCCAGCAGCGGAGGGGATTTTGATACGCAGTATTTT.

The gene calls are TRBV7-3 and TRBJ2-3; 14 bases agree with TRBD2. Germline trimming cut 1 base from V and 6 bases from J; bases unmatched to any gene: 3. CDR1 is SGHTA, CDR2 FQGTGA, per germline. The CDR3 spans 16 residues. CDR3 nucleotides: TGTGCCAGCAGCTTAAGACTAGCGGGGGGGCCGGATACGCAGTATTTT. Its protein is CASSLRLAGGPDTQYF.

This sequence joins TRBV5-8 and TRBJ2-2; D is perhaps TRBD1 (5 bases). The ends were cut back, 3 bases at V and 3 bases at J, with 15 bases in the middle. Germline lookup yields CDR1 SGHTS and CDR2 YDEGEE. CDR3 length equals 16 residues. In DNA form, the CDR3 reads TGTGCCAGCAGCTATGCGCAGGGATCCTACACCGGGGAGCTGTTTTTT. This translates into CASSYAQGSYTGELFF.

This chain joins TRBV6-5 and TRBJ2-1; TRBD2 is a possible D gene (6 bases). V dropped 10 bases and J dropped 3 bases, with 13 bases sitting between them. Germline assignment: CDR1 MNHEY and CDR2 SVGAGI. There are 13 residues in the CDR3. The CDR3 loop is CATGTSGYNEQFF. As DNA, the CDR3 is TGTGCCACCGGGACTTCTGGCTACAATGAGCAGTTCTTC.

This clone appeared a single time. The chain has TRBV2 and TRBJ1-2; D possibly corresponds to TRBD1 (5 bases). The germline V gene encodes CDR1 SNHLY and CDR2 FYNNEI. CDR3 length equals 13 residues. Trimming shortened V by 2 bases and J by 4 bases, and 8 bases separated the two germline ends. The CDR3 nucleotides are TGTGCCAGCAGTGAACAGGGCTTCTATGGCTACACCTTC. Protein sequence: CASSEQGFYGYTF.

The chain uses TRBV7-3 and TRBJ2-3, with 9 bases fitting TRBD1. Germline values: CDR1 SGHTA, CDR2 FQGTGA. This CDR3 spans 15 amino acids. Germline trimming cut 4 bases from V and 6 bases from J; bases unmatched to any gene: 8. This CDR3 is CASSSGTGWTDTQYF. The CDR3, as DNA: TGTGCCAGCAGCTCAGGGACAGGGTGGACGGATACGCAGTATTTT.

This clone appeared once. V and J are TRBV4-2 and TRBJ2-5, with 12 positions matching TRBD2. This CDR3 contains 17 residues. The germline gives CDR1 LGHNA, CDR2 YNFKEQ. The trim removed 1 base at V and 2 bases at J, leaving 5 bases unmatched. Here the CDR3 DNA reads TGTGCCAGCAGCCAAGGAGGCCTAGCGGGGGGGCAAGAGACCCAGTACTTC. This sequence encodes CASSQGGLAGGQETQYF.

This clone appeared once. J is TRBJ2-5 and V is TRBV6-6, with 9 bases identical to TRBD1. Germline V lookup: CDR1 MNHNY, CDR2 SVGAGI (reference sequence). V shed 6 bases and J 4 bases; nucleotides not matched to a gene: 6. The CDR3 runs 14 residues. This CDR3 reads CASSPRQGGETQYF. CDR3 in DNA: TGTGCCAGCAGCCCGAGACAGGGGGGAGAGACCCAGTACTTC.

The chain joins TRBV5-1 to TRBJ2-1, with D perhaps TRBD2 (5 bases). Per germline, CDR1 SGHRS and CDR2 YFSETQ. The length of the CDR3 is 14 residues. V lost 0 bases and J 7 bases, leaving 11 bases between the germline ends. CDR3 sequence reads: CASSLAKTTNEQFF. The CDR3 coding sequence is TGCGCCAGCAGCTTGGCCAAGACTACAAATGAGCAGTTCTTC.

J is TRBJ1-5 and V is TRBV7-8; no definite D call. The V end was cut by 2 bases, the J end by 0 bases, with 11 bases between. This CDR3 is 16 amino acids long. Per germline, CDR1 SGHVS and CDR2 FQNEAQ. CDR3: CASSLRTGNSNQPQHF. The CDR3, as DNA: TGTGCCAGCAGCTTACGGACGGGGAATAGCAATCAGCCCCAGCATTTT. Based on the CDR3 plus reference TRBV7-8 and TRBJ1-5, the full variable domain is GAGVSQSPRYKVAKRGQDVALRCDPISGHVSLFWYQQALGQGPEFLTYFQNEAQLDKSGLPSDRFFAERPEGSVSTLKIQRTQQEDSAVYLCASSLRTGNSNQPQHFGDGTRLSIL.

This rearrangement joins TRBV12-3 or TRBV12-4 to TRBJ1-2, with a weak D call TRBD1 (6 bases). The V gene lost 4 bases and the J gene lost 4 bases, with 10 bases spanning the gap. CDR3 size: 13 residues. The CDR3 bases are TGTGCCAGCAGTTCGGACAGCTTCTATGGCTACACCTTC. Translating gives CASSSDSFYGYTF.

The J gene is TRBJ2-3, the V gene TRBV6-5, with D perhaps matching TRBD1 (6 bases). The V end lost 0 bases, the J end lost 4 bases, and 11 bases lay between the germline ends. The germline V gene has CDR1 MNHEY and CDR2 SVGAGI. The CDR3 covers 15 residues. CDR3 sequence (DNA): TGTGCCAGCAGTTACTCGAGGGGGTTCGCAGATACGCAGTATTTT. This gives the protein CASSYSRGFADTQYF.

The chain has TRBV10-1 and TRBJ1-2; 11 bases line up with TRBD1. With 0 bases clipped from V and 8 bases from J, the junction kept 17 bases outside the gene matches. There are 19 residues in the CDR3. From germline, CDR1 is WNHNN and CDR2 SYGVQD (reference sequence). This CDR3 is CASSESGTGTGGPQLGYTF. CDR3 sequence (DNA): TGCGCCAGCAGTGAGTCGGGAACCGGGACAGGGGGTCCCCAATTGGGCTACACCTTC.

The rearrangement links TRBV19 to TRBJ1-2; tentatively, D is TRBD1 (6 bases). The CDR3 has 14 residues. V was trimmed by 4 bases and J by 0 bases, leaving 9 bases between them. The germline CDR1 and CDR2 sequences are LNHDA and SQIVND (reference sequence). In DNA form, the CDR3 reads TGTGCCAGTAGTAGGACAGACCCTAACTATGGCTACACCTTC. Amino acids: CASSRTDPNYGYTF.

The V gene is TRBV3-1 (or the pseudogene TRBV3-2), the J gene TRBJ1-4; D call uncertain. Between the trimmed V and J ends, which lost 3 bases and 0 bases, there was a span of 14 bases. CDR1 LGHDT and CDR2 YNNKEL come from the germline V gene (reference sequence). The CDR3 is 17 amino acids. Here the CDR3 reads CASSQGLPGTTNEKLFF. CDR3 coding DNA: TGTGCCAGCAGCCAGGGTCTCCCCGGGACAACTAATGAAAAACTGTTTTTT.

V usage is TRBV29-1 and J usage is TRBJ1-2; 8 bases line up with TRBD1. Germline CDR1 reads SQVTM; CDR2 reads ANQGSEA. CDR3 length: 13 residues. J gave up 4 bases and V 5 bases, and 6 bases lay outside the gene matches. In DNA form, the CDR3 reads TGCAGCGTTAGTACCGGGACAGGCTATGGCTACACCTTC. Protein: CSVSTGTGYGYTF.

V usage is TRBV11-2 and J usage is TRBJ1-1; D remains ambiguous. This CDR3 has 13 residues. The V end lost 1 base, the J end lost 11 bases, and 14 bases lay between the germline ends. CDR1 is SGHAT and CDR2 is FQNNGV in the germline V gene. CDR3 loop: CASSLVEASAAFF. The CDR3 DNA is TGTGCCAGCAGCTTAGTCGAAGCGTCGGCGGCTTTCTTT.